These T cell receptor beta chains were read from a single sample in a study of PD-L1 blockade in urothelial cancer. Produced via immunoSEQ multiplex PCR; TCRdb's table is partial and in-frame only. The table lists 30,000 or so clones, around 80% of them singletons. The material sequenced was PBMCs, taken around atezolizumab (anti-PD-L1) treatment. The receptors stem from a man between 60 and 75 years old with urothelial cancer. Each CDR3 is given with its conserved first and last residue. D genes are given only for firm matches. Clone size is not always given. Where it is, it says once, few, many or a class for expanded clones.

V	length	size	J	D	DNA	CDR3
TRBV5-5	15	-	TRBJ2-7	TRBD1	TGTGCCAGCAGCTTGATGGGACAGAGCTCCTACGAGCAGTACTTC	CASSLMGQSSYEQYF
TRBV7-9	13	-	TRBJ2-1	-	TGTGCCAGCAGCTCTAAGGGGCCCAATGAGCAGTTCTTC	CASSSKGPNEQFF
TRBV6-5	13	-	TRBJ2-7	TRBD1	TGTGCCAGCATAAGGACAGGGAGCAACGAGCAGTACTTC	CASIRTGSNEQYF
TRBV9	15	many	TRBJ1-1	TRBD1	TGTGCCAGCAGCGAGCGACAGGGTGAACGAACTGAAGCTTTCTTT	CASSERQGERTEAFF
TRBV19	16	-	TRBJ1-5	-	TGTGCCAGTAGTATAGGGGTGGACTTAAGGGTTCAGCCCCAGCATTTT	CASSIGVDLRVQPQHF
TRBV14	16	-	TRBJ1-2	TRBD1	TGTGCCAGCAGCCAAGATCTTACAGGGGACGACTATGGCTACACCTTC	CASSQDLTGDDYGYTF
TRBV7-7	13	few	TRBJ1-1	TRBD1	TGTGCTAGCAGCTTAGGGACAGACACTGAAGCTTTCTTT	CASSLGTDTEAFF
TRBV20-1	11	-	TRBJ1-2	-	TGCAGTGCTAGAAACCGGGAAGGCTACACCTTC	CSARNREGYTF
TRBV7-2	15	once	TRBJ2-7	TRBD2	TGTGCCAGCAGCTTCGCTAGCGGGGGGGCCAACGAGCAGTACTTC	CASSFASGGANEQYF
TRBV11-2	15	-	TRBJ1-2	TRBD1	TGTGCCAGCAGCTTAACTTCAGGGGGCATAGTTGGCTACACCTTC	CASSLTSGGIVGYTF
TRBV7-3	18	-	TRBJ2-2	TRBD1	TGTGCCAGCAGCTTAACCCCAAGGACAGGGCCGAACACCGGGGAGCTGTTTTTT	CASSLTPRTGPNTGELFF
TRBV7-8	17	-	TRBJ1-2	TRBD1	TGTGCCAGCAGCCCCTCACTGCGACAGGGGACTAACTATGGCTACACCTTC	CASSPSLRQGTNYGYTF
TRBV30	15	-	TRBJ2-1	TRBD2	TGTGCCTGGAGCACAGGACTAGTGGGGCACAATGAGCAGTTCTTC	CAWSTGLVGHNEQFF
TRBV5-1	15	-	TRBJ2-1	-	TGCGCCAGCAGATTAGCGTTGAGCTCCTACAATGAGCAGTTCTTC	CASRLALSSYNEQFF
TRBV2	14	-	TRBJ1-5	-	TGTGCCAGCAGTTTAGACGGCGGAAATCAGCCCCAGCATTTT	CASSLDGGNQPQHF
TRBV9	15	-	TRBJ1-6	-	TGTGCCAGCAGCGTATCGGCAGGGGATAATTCACCCCTCCACTTT	CASSVSAGDNSPLHF
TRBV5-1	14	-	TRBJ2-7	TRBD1	TGCGCCAGCAGCTACGGACAGGGCGGCAACGAGCAGTACTTC	CASSYGQGGNEQYF
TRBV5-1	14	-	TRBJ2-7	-	TGCGCCAGCAGCCCGGGTTCGGCAGCTGGTGAGCAGTACTTC	CASSPGSAAGEQYF
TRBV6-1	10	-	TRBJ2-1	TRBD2	TGTGCGGGAGGGCGGAATGAGCAGTTCTTC	CAGGRNEQFF
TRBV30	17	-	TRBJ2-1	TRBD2	TGTGCCTGGAGTGGGAAAAAAACTAGCGGGAGAGGTAGTGAGCAGTTCTTC	CAWSGKKTSGRGSEQFF
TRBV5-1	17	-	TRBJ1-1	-	TGCGCCAGCAGCTTTTCATTTGCAGGGGCTTTTGACACTGAAGCTTTCTTT	CASSFSFAGAFDTEAFF
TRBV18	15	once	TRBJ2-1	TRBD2	TGTGCCAGCTCACCAAAACTAGCGGTCGACAATGAGCAGTTCTTC	CASSPKLAVDNEQFF
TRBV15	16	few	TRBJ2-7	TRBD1	TGTGCCACCAGCAGAGCGTCGGGACAGGAAGCTTACGAGCAGTACTTC	CATSRASGQEAYEQYF
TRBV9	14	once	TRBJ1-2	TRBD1	TGTGCCAGCATGGCGACAGGGGGGTCTGGTGGCTACACCTTC	CASMATGGSGGYTF
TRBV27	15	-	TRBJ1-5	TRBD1	TGTGCCAGCAGTCCGGGACAGACTAGCAATCAGCCCCAGCATTTT	CASSPGQTSNQPQHF
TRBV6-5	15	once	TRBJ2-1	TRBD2	TGTGCCAGCACCAGAGCGGGGGGACCCTACAATGAGCAGTTCTTC	CASTRAGGPYNEQFF
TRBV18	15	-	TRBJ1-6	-	TGTGCCAGCTCACCATTAGGGGAAAGTATCTCACCCCTCCACTTT	CASSPLGESISPLHF
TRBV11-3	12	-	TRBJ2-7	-	TGTGCCAGCAGCTTAGGCCAGGGAGAGCAGTACTTC	CASSLGQGEQYF
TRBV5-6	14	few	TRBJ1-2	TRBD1	TGTGCCAGCAGCCCGGGACAGGGGAACTATGGCTACACCTTC	CASSPGQGNYGYTF
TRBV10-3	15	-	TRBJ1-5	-	TGTGCCATCAGTGAGTCCGGCAGGGGCGACCAGCCCCAGCATTTT	CAISESGRGDQPQHF
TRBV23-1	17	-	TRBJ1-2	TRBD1	TGCGCCAGCAGTGGAATTCACAGGGGGCCTGCGTTGTATGGCTACACCTTC	CASSGIHRGPALYGYTF
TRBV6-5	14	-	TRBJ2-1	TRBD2	TGTGCCAGCAGACAGAATAGAGGAGCGGGGGAGCAGTTCTTC	CASRQNRGAGEQFF
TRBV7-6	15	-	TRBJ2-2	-	TGTGCCAGCAGCTTAGGTGGGCCCAGTGTCGGGGAGCTGTTTTTT	CASSLGGPSVGELFF
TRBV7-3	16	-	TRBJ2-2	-	TGTGCCAGCAGCACAGTTCCGGTCTTCAACCGCGGGGAGCTGTTTTTT	CASSTVPVFNRGELFF
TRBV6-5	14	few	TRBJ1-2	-	TGTGCCAGCTCCCTGTTAGACGCGGCCTATGGCTACACCTTC	CASSLLDAAYGYTF
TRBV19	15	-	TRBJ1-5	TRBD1	TGTGCCAGTAGCATAACAGGGGAGAGACGTCAGCCCCAGCATTTT	CASSITGERRQPQHF
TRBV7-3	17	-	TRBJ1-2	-	TGTGCCAGCAGCTTAACCCCTGCCTCCCTCACAAACTATGGCTACACCTTC	CASSLTPASLTNYGYTF
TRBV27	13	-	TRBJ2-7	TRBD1	TGTGCCAGCAGTTTTGGACAGGGCTACGAGCAGTACTTC	CASSFGQGYEQYF
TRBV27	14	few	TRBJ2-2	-	TGTGCCAGCAGTCGGACAACGAACACCGGGGAGCTGTTTTTT	CASSRTTNTGELFF
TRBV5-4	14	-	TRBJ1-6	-	TGTGCCAGCAGCTTGGGGGGGGTCCGATCACCCCTCCACTTT	CASSLGGVRSPLHF
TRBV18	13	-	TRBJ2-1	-	TGTGCCAGCTCAGTGACTAGAAACAATGAGCAGTTCTTC	CASSVTRNNEQFF
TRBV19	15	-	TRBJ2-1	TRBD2	TGTGCCAGTAGTAAGGGACTAGCGGTAAACAATGAGCAGTTCTTC	CASSKGLAVNNEQFF
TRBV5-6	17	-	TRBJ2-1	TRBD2	TGTGCCAGCAGCTACACTACCAGGGCGGGAGAGTACAATGAGCAGTTCTTC	CASSYTTRAGEYNEQFF
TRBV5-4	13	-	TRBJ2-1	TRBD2	TGTGCCAGCAGTCGGGACTACTCCAATGAGCAGTTCTTC	CASSRDYSNEQFF
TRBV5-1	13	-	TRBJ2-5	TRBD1	TGCGCCAGCAGCGTACAGGGGTTGGAGACCCAGTACTTC	CASSVQGLETQYF
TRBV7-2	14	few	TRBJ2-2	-	TGTGCCAGCAGCCCAGACGCAGGCCCCGGGGAGCTGTTTTTT	CASSPDAGPGELFF
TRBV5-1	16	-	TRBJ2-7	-	TGCGCCAGCAGCTTGGGACACCAGACAAATACCTACGAGCAGTACTTC	CASSLGHQTNTYEQYF
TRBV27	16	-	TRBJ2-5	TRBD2	TGTGCCAGCAGTTTGGCTAGCGGGGCCGGTTGGGAGACCCAGTACTTC	CASSLASGAGWETQYF
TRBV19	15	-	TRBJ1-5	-	TGTGCCACTTCCGGGAGGTCGGTTAGCAATCAGCCCCAGCATTTT	CATSGRSVSNQPQHF
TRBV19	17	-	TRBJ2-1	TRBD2	TGTGCCAGTAGTCTCACTAGCGGGGGCCACTCCTACAATGAGCAGTTCTTC	CASSLTSGGHSYNEQFF
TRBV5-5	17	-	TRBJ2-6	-	TGTGCCAGCAGCCCCGCGGGACAGCACTCTGGGGCCAACGTCCTGACTTTC	CASSPAGQHSGANVLTF
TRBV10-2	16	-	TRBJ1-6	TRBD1	TGCGCCAGCAGTGAGGAGGGGGCGCGGGCTAATTCACCCCTCCACTTT	CASSEEGARANSPLHF
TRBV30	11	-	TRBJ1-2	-	TGTGCCTGGACGGGGGGCGTGAGATACACCTTC	CAWTGGVRYTF
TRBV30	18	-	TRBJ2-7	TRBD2	TGTGCCTGGAGGAGGCAACGCCGCGGGACTAGCGGGAGGGCCGGAGGTTTCTTC	CAWRRQRRGTSGRAGGFF